This T cell receptor (beta chain) was documented in a study of identical twins. Germline CDR1 SGHDT, CDR2 YYEEEE. The CDR3 contains 13 residues. V lost 0 bases and J lost 7, with 8 bases in between. Concerning this clonotype itself: What it binds is not known.

One entry per CDR3 protein results from TCRdb running MiXCR on the 5' RACE reads. The repertoire holds 460,000 or so distinct CDR3 sequences, with over 12% as singletons. Study-wide points: The presence of invariant MAIT and iNKT cells could partly confound analyses of zero-insertion sequences. Models came in too low on out-of-frame TCR alpha sharing in monozygotic twins. Cord blood beta clonotypes that were abundant carried fewer insertions, and memory repertoires showed no such trend. Conclusions leaned on cross-sectional statistical analysis and did not track the same donors over time.

These same data were also listed under a study on yellow fever vaccine responses in identical twins.

The TCR sequence derives from a woman under 30 in good health. The chain carries TRBV5-6 and TRBJ1-5; D is uncertain. Sequencing was carried out using CD4+ T cells sorted from blood. The CDR3, as DNA: TGTGCCAGCAGCTTGGGGCCATACCAGCCCCAGCATTTT. This codes for CASSLGPYQPQHF.